Shown below are 25 T cell receptor beta chains from a single sample sequenced in a study of cytomegalovirus exposure and HLA in healthy donors. This PCR relied on a set of 60 Vbeta primers and 13 Jbeta primers. Clones were read by immunoSEQ multiplex PCR, and TCRdb kept only the in-frame ones, dropping some. This table has about 160,000 clones, around 74% appearing once. The sequencing input was PBMCs. The receptors derive from a female donor in good health and CMV-seronegative.

The CDR3 region is CASSESRGIQPQHF. The CDR3 nucleotides are TGCGCCAGCAGTGAGTCGAGAGGGATTCAGCCCCAGCATTTT. This sequence joins TRBV10-2 and TRBJ1-5; D unclear. Germline-derived CDR1 and CDR2 are WSHSY and SAAADI. Trimming cost V 0 bases and J 6 bases, with 9 bases left between them. The CDR3 consists of 14 residues.

This clone has just one count. For the CDR3, the DNA is TGTGCCAGCACGGGACTAGCGGGAGGGAAAGAGACCCAGTACTTC. Its translation is CASTGLAGGKETQYF. The V and J genes are TRBV6-5 and TRBJ2-5; 16 nucleotides line up with TRBD2. Germline values: CDR1 MNHEY, CDR2 SVGAGI. With 7 bases clipped from V and 3 bases from J, the junction kept 2 bases outside the gene matches. This CDR3 contains 15 residues.

This clone was detected only a few times. V gene TRBV7-9 combines with J gene TRBJ1-4; a weak D match, TRBD1 (5 bases). CDR3 length equals 14 residues. Germline CDR1 reads SEHNR; CDR2 reads FQNEAQ (reference sequence). Deletions cut 4 bases from V and 3 bases from J, with 9 bases between. CDR3 sequence: CASSWGRPNEKLFF. The CDR3 region has the DNA TGTGCCAGCAGCTGGGGCAGGCCTAATGAAAAACTGTTTTTT.

The rearrangement joins TRBV5-1 to TRBJ2-7; 13 bases map to TRBD2. Per the germline V gene, CDR1 is SGHRS and CDR2 is YFSETQ. The CDR3 totals 17 residues. Trimming removed 4 bases from V and 0 bases from J; junction bases left unmatched: 7. The CDR3 reads CASSPRTSGRFSYEQYF. In nucleotides, the CDR3 is TGCGCCAGCAGCCCCAGGACTAGCGGGAGATTCTCCTACGAGCAGTACTTC.

J is TRBJ2-5 and V is TRBV5-1, with D tentatively TRBD2 (6 bases). The germline V gene has CDR1 SGHRS and CDR2 YFSETQ. V was shortened by 9 bases and J by 5 bases, with 23 bases between the two germline ends. CDR3 length: 15 residues. The CDR3 region has the DNA TGCGCCACGTCCTACGGGGGACGGCTCGCGGAGACCCAGTACTTC. Its translation is CATSYGGRLAETQYF. Filled out from reference TRBV5-1 and TRBJ2-5, the complete variable domain reads KAGVTQTPRYLIKTRGQQVTLSCSPISGHRSVSWYQQTPGQGLQFLFEYFSETQRNKGNFPGRFSGRQFSNSRSEMNVSTLELGDSALYLCATSYGGRLAETQYFGPGTRLLVL.

CDR3 DNA sequence: TGTGCCAGCAGCTCGGACAGGGCTACGAACACCGGGGAGCTGTTTTTT. It encodes CASSSDRATNTGELFF. The chain uses TRBV5-4 and TRBJ2-2, with 8 bases that match TRBD1. V shed 3 bases, J shed 0 bases, and the junction held 4 bases outside the gene matches. The CDR3 is 16 amino acids. Germline V gene sequence: CDR1 SGHNT, CDR2 YYREEE (reference sequence).

J is TRBJ2-2 and V is TRBV9; 10 bases map to TRBD1. The length of the CDR3 is 17 residues. V lost 0 bases to trimming and J lost 5 bases; unmatched junction nucleotides: 7. Germline CDR1 is SGDLS and CDR2 is YYNGEE. CDR3 nucleotide sequence: TGTGCCAGCAGCGTAGAAGGGACAGGGGCTCGAACCGGGGAGCTGTTTTTT. Translating gives CASSVEGTGARTGELFF.

The chain recombines TRBV2 with TRBJ1-1; D is undetermined. Germline CDR1 SNHLY, CDR2 FYNNEI. This CDR3 spans 14 amino acids. The V and J ends lost 6 bases and 5 bases respectively, with 16 bases between them. CDR3 sequence: CASRNPAEGTEAFF. The CDR3 DNA sequence: TGTGCCAGCAGGAACCCCGCGGAGGGAACTGAAGCTTTCTTT.

This clone was observed a few times. V is TRBV6-1 and J is TRBJ2-5, with 9 bases identical to TRBD2. V shed 4 bases and J 5 bases; nucleotides not matched to a gene: 11. Germline V lookup: CDR1 MNHNS, CDR2 SASEGT. The CDR3 length is 16 residues. CDR3 sequence: CASSGLAGERAETQYF. CDR3 DNA sequence: TGTGCCAGCAGTGGTTTAGCGGGAGAGAGAGCGGAGACCCAGTACTTC.

The chain combines TRBV29-1 with TRBJ2-3; possibly TRBD2 for D (7 bases). The CDR3 runs to 16 residues. CDR1 and CDR2 from the germline V gene are SQVTM and ANQGSEA. With 5 bases removed from V and 2 bases from J, the gap between germline ends came to 20 bases. CDR3 DNA sequence: TGCAGCGTTACCGCCCGGGGGAGGGGGTTCACAGATACGCAGTATTTT. It yields the protein CSVTARGRGFTDTQYF.

The table lists this clone with a few counts. V and J are TRBV15 and TRBJ2-1, with D perhaps TRBD2 (5 bases). The V gene's germline CDR1 is LNHNV and CDR2 YYDKDF (reference sequence). The CDR3 consists of 15 residues. Trimming took off 0 bases at V and 2 bases at J, with 8 bases between the two ends. The CDR3: CATSRDGNTYNEQFF. The DNA of the CDR3 is TGTGCCACCAGCAGAGACGGGAATACCTACAATGAGCAGTTCTTC.

The genes are TRBV7-9 and TRBJ2-5; 13 bases line up with TRBD2. The CDR3 is 16 amino acids. Trimming took 6 bases from V and 5 from J; bases not matched to a gene: 9. The germline CDR1 and CDR2 sequences are SEHNR and FQNEAQ (reference sequence). This chain's CDR3 is CASRTRLAGGRETQYF. CDR3 coding DNA: TGTGCCAGCAGAACTCGACTAGCGGGGGGCCGGGAGACCCAGTACTTC.

This chain uses TRBV6-5 with TRBJ2-1; TRBD1 is a possible D gene (6 bases). From germline, CDR1 is MNHEY and CDR2 SVGAGI. This CDR3 is 13 amino acids long. V lost 4 bases to trimming and J lost 3 bases, with 7 bases between them. CDR3 protein: CASSLGHYNEQFF. In nucleotides, the CDR3 is TGTGCCAGCAGTTTGGGACACTACAATGAGCAGTTCTTC.

The genes are TRBV7-3 and TRBJ2-3; tentative D call: TRBD2 (7 bases). V shed 2 bases and J shed 4 bases, with 13 bases lying between them. CDR3 length: 15 residues. Germline assignment: CDR1 SGHTA and CDR2 FQGTGA. The CDR3 reads CASSLGGGRADTQYF. Written as DNA, the CDR3 is TGTGCCAGCAGCTTAGGCGGGGGCCGCGCAGATACGCAGTATTTT.

The chain couples TRBV10-3 to TRBJ1-1; D might be TRBD1 (6 bases). The germline CDR1 and CDR2 sequences are ENHRY and SYGVKD. V lost 7 bases and J lost 0, with 15 bases in between. There are 15 residues in the CDR3. The CDR3 loop is CAITGGGGVNTEAFF. CDR3 nucleotides: TGTGCCATCACCGGAGGGGGGGGCGTGAACACTGAAGCTTTCTTT.

The chain is built from TRBV5-1 and TRBJ2-3; D perhaps matches TRBD2 (7 bases). The CDR3 is made up of 15 amino acids. Trimming pared 4 bases from V and 3 bases from J, leaving 15 bases between. The V gene's germline CDR1 is SGHRS and CDR2 YFSETQ. CDR3 loop: CASSQGGAGTDTQYF. As DNA, the CDR3 is TGCGCCAGCAGCCAAGGGGGGGCAGGGACAGATACGCAGTATTTT.

The CDR3: CASTYPTSGSVVQFF. Written as DNA, the CDR3 is TGTGCCAGTACCTATCCGACTAGCGGGAGTGTGGTGCAGTTCTTC. The chain couples TRBV19 to TRBJ2-1, with TRBD2 matching over 12 bases. The CDR3 covers 15 residues. Germline CDR1 and CDR2: LNHDA and SQIVND (reference sequence). V lost 7 bases, J lost 12 bases, and 13 bases stayed unmatched.

V and J are TRBV2 and TRBJ1-1; a weak D match, TRBD1 (5 bases). V gave up 2 bases and J gave up 0 bases, with 7 bases separating them. Germline CDR1 SNHLY, CDR2 FYNNEI. The CDR3 consists of 14 residues. The CDR3 protein is CASSERRVNTEAFF. CDR3 DNA: TGTGCCAGCAGTGAACGCAGGGTGAACACTGAAGCTTTCTTT.

This rearrangement joins TRBV7-2 to TRBJ2-7; tentative D call: TRBD1 (6 bases). Between the trimmed V and J ends, which lost 2 bases and 4 bases, there was a span of 6 bases. CDR1 is SGHTA and CDR2 is FQGNSA in the germline V gene. CDR3 length: 12 amino acids. The CDR3 is CASSLQGYEQYF. CDR3 DNA sequence: TGTGCCAGCAGCTTACAGGGGTACGAGCAGTACTTC.

The genes are TRBV7-8 and TRBJ1-3; D might be TRBD1 (5 bases). The V end lost 1 base, the J end lost 4 bases, and 11 bases lay between the germline ends. Germline CDR1 is SGHVS and CDR2 is FQNEAQ. The CDR3 consists of 15 residues. The CDR3, as DNA: TGTGCCAGCAGCTTAGGAACAGGAATCGGAAACACCATATATTTT. As protein: CASSLGTGIGNTIYF.

V usage is TRBV7-6 and J usage is TRBJ1-4; D perhaps matches TRBD1 (5 bases). CDR3 length equals 16 residues. V was clipped by 0 bases and J by 7 bases, with 15 bases between them. The germline gives CDR1 SGHVS, CDR2 FNYEAQ. The DNA for the CDR3 is TGTGCCAGCAGCTTAGCCCCCGGGCAGGGATCTGAAAAACTGTTTTTT. Protein product: CASSLAPGQGSEKLFF.

This clone has just a few counts. The gene calls are TRBV29-1 and TRBJ1-1; no definite D call. The V gene's germline CDR1 is SQVTM and CDR2 ANQGSEA. CDR3 length: 13 amino acids. V dropped 4 bases and J dropped 7 bases, with 16 bases sitting between them. CDR3: CSVGPGLIGEAFF. DNA of the CDR3: TGCAGCGTTGGGCCCGGGTTGATCGGTGAAGCTTTCTTT.

The gene calls are TRBV10-1 and TRBJ2-1; possibly TRBD2 for D (6 bases). CDR1 is WNHNN and CDR2 is SYGVQD in the germline V gene (reference sequence). Deletions cut 8 bases from V and 0 bases from J, with 20 bases between. The CDR3 covers 17 residues. CDR3 region: CASLGEASAFSYNEQFF. DNA for the CDR3: TGCGCCAGCCTCGGGGAGGCTAGCGCTTTCTCCTACAATGAGCAGTTCTTC.

The CDR3: CASFSGSGGSNTGELFF. CDR3 coding DNA: TGTGCCAGCTTTTCCGGTAGCGGGGGGTCGAACACCGGGGAGCTGTTTTTT. V is TRBV7-9 and J is TRBJ2-2; 10 bases are shared with TRBD2. Germline V gene lookup returns CDR1 SEHNR and CDR2 FQNEAQ (reference sequence). The CDR3 sequence is 17 residues long. The V segment lost 8 bases and the J segment 0 bases; nucleotides outside the gene matches: 9.

The V call is TRBV19, the J call TRBJ1-3; no clear D. The CDR3 runs to 15 residues. V was cut by 3 bases and J by 0 bases, with 9 bases left in between. Per the germline V gene, CDR1 is LNHDA and CDR2 is SQIVND (reference sequence). The CDR3 sequence is CASSIAAISGNTIYF. As DNA, the CDR3 is TGTGCCAGTAGTATCGCGGCTATCTCTGGAAACACCATATATTTT.